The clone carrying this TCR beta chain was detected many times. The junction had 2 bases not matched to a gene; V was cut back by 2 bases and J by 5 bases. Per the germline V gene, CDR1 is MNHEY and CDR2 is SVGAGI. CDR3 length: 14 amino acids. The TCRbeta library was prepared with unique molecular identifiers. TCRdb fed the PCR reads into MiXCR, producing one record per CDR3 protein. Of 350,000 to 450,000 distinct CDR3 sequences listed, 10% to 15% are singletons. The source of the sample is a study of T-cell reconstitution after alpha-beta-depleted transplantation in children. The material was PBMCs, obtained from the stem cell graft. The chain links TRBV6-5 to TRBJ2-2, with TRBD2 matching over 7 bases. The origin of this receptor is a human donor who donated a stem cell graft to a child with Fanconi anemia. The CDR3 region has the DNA TGTGCCAGCAGTTACGGGACTATTACCGGGGAGCTGTTTTTT. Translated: CASSYGTITGELFF.